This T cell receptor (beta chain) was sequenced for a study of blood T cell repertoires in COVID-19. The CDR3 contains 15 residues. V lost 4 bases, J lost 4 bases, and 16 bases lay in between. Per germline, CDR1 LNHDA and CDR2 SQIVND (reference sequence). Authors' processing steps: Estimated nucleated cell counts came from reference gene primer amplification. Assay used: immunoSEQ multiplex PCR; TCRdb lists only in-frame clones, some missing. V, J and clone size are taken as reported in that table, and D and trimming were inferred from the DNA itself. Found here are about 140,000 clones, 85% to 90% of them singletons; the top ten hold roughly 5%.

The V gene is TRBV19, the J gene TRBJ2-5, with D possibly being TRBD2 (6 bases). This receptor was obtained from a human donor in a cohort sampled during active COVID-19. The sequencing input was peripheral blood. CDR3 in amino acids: CASSSLADGGETQYF. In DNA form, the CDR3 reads TGTGCCAGTAGTAGTTTAGCGGACGGTGGAGAGACCCAGTACTTC.